The entry below gives a single T cell receptor (beta chain) sequence along with its context. Its specificity is unknown. This sample is drawn from a study of T cell responses to AZD1222 COVID-19 vaccine. Notes on the study in general: At baseline, just 5 or 6 AZD1222 recipients tested seropositive. Repertoires in all cases were sampled only once the peak T cell response had passed.

CDR3 length equals 18 residues. Germline V lookup: CDR1 LNHNV, CDR2 YYDKDF (reference sequence). Between the trimmed V and J ends, which lost 0 bases and 3 bases, there was a span of 18 bases. Produced via immunoSEQ multiplex PCR; TCRdb's table is partial and in-frame only. Of more than 100,000 clones in the sample, roughly nine tenths were seen once. The TCR comes from an adult in good health. This specimen was peripheral blood, taken on day 0 of AZD1222 vaccination. The chain links TRBV15 to TRBJ1-5; D is possibly TRBD1 (5 bases). The CDR3 region has the DNA TGTGCCACCAGCAGAGATAAATCGGGGGTGGGTAACAATCAGCCCCAGCATTTT. This encodes CATSRDKSGVGNNQPQHF.